Below are 24 T cell receptor beta chains sequenced from a single sample in a study of PD-1 blockade in classical Hodgkin lymphoma (dated by TCRdb to about 2020). The time point tag for this specimen amounts to: cycle 1 day 1 (C1D1), immediately before nivolumab initiation. Relapse after autologous stem cell transplantation had occurred in all trial patients, and cohorts A, B and C were distinguished by prior brentuximab vedotin exposure. Using a Miltenyi CD4+ T cell isolation kit, CD4+ T cells were purified from thawed PBMCs through magnetic negative selection. The library was prepared using the immunoSEQ multiplex PCR assay. Drawn from immuneACCESS, this table holds only the in-frame rearrangements with V and J called that TCRdb kept. Clones are partly lost; checked studies trace under half to an unresolved V gene and leave the rest unexplained. The sample table lists under 8,500 clones, around four fifths of them with a count of one. Of the sample, approximately 4% is held by the ten largest clones.

The sequencing here drew on CD4+ T cells from blood, taken at baseline. The receptors were gathered from a human donor with classical Hodgkin lymphoma.

This chain links TRBV11-2 with TRBJ2-7; 9 bases map to TRBD1. V was pared by 7 bases and J by 3 bases, with 13 bases of the junction left unmatched. CDR1 SGHAT and CDR2 FQNNGV come from the germline V gene. The CDR3 is made up of 16 amino acids. This chain's CDR3 is CASNPPGTGNSYEQYF. In DNA, the CDR3 is TGTGCCAGCAACCCCCCAGGGACAGGGAATAGCTACGAGCAGTACTTC.

This clone was picked up a small number of times. The chain employs TRBV7-9 and TRBJ2-7, with D perhaps TRBD1 or TRBD2 (5 bases each). Germline CDR1 is SEHNR and CDR2 is FQNEAQ (reference sequence). This CDR3 is 16 amino acids long. V lost 5 bases to trimming and J lost 0 bases, with 17 bases between them. The CDR3 is CASSAIGTVVSYEQYF. In nucleotides, the CDR3 is TGTGCCAGCAGCGCCATCGGGACGGTCGTCTCCTACGAGCAGTACTTC.

The chain uses TRBV5-1 and TRBJ2-1; D is uncertain. Looked up from germline, CDR1 is SGHRS and CDR2 is YFSETQ. This CDR3 region has 11 residues. The V end lost 1 base, the J end lost 10 bases, and 6 bases lay between the germline ends. In DNA, the CDR3 is TGCGCCAGCAGCTTGAGCGCAGAGCAGTTCTTC. Translated, it gives CASSLSAEQFF.

This chain joins TRBV2 and TRBJ1-1; D gene unclear. With 5 bases removed from V and 4 bases from J, the gap between germline ends came to 8 bases. Germline values: CDR1 SNHLY, CDR2 FYNNEI. CDR3 size: 12 residues. The CDR3 region is CASSSIGTEAFF. The CDR3 bases are TGTGCCAGCAGTAGTATTGGCACTGAAGCTTTCTTT.

The gene calls are TRBV19 and TRBJ2-3; D is unclear. V gave up 4 bases and J gave up 1 base, with 12 bases separating them. Per germline, CDR1 LNHDA and CDR2 SQIVND (reference sequence). The CDR3 spans 15 residues. The CDR3 nucleotides read TGTGCCAGTAGTAGGACCCTCATTCGCACAGATACGCAGTATTTT. Encoded protein: CASSRTLIRTDTQYF.

This clone was detected once. At one end the junction does not follow the germline gene, possibly because of a read error. This chain connects TRBV4-3 to TRBJ2-1, with 9 bases fitting TRBD2. Germline CDR1 reads LGHNA; CDR2 reads YSLEER. The CDR3 extends over 15 amino acids. This CDR3 reads CAGSQTSGLDNEQFF. The CDR3 DNA reads TGCGCCGGCAGCCAAACTAGCGGGTTGGACAATGAGCAGTTCTTC.

The chain recombines TRBV2 with TRBJ2-3; D call uncertain. Germline lookup yields CDR1 SNHLY and CDR2 FYNNEI. The length of the CDR3 is 15 residues. Deletions cut 7 bases from V and 1 base from J, with 15 bases between. This CDR3 is CASTVYSPGTDTQYF. CDR3 coding DNA: TGTGCCAGCACCGTCTACTCCCCGGGCACAGATACGCAGTATTTT.

This chain connects TRBV4-3 to TRBJ1-1; D ambiguous. This CDR3 has 14 residues. Trimming cost V 0 bases and J 6 bases, with 11 bases left between them. In germline, CDR1 is LGHNA, CDR2 YSLEER. CDR3 DNA: TGCGCCAGCAGCCAAGATCATCAGAGGGCTGAAGCTTTCTTT. It is translated as CASSQDHQRAEAFF.

This sequence joins TRBV4-1 and TRBJ1-2, with 7 bases that match TRBD1. CDR1 and CDR2 from the germline V gene are MGHRA and YSYEKL. V was clipped by 0 bases and J by 6 bases; unmatched bases: 16. The CDR3 runs 18 residues. The CDR3 DNA reads TGCGCCAGCAGCCAAGATGGAAGGCGGGGAGGGGGCTCTAATGGCTACACCTTC. It is translated as CASSQDGRRGGGSNGYTF.

The chain couples TRBV5-4 to TRBJ1-2; D is perhaps TRBD1 (5 bases). The CDR3 length is 15 residues. Per the germline V gene, CDR1 is SGHNT and CDR2 is YYREEE (reference sequence). V was shortened by 4 bases and J by 0 bases, with 13 bases between the two germline ends. CDR3 sequence reads: CASSLSTASNYGYTF. CDR3 in DNA: TGTGCCAGCAGCCTCTCGACAGCCTCTAACTATGGCTACACCTTC.

V usage is TRBV30 and J usage is TRBJ2-2, with D possibly being TRBD2 (5 bases). The CDR3 runs 14 residues. Deletions cut 3 bases from V and 3 bases from J, with 11 bases between. Germline CDR1 reads GTSNPN; CDR2 reads SVGIG (reference sequence). The CDR3, as DNA: TGTGCCTGGAGGGGGAGTCGATACACCGGGGAGCTGTTTTTT. Amino acid sequence: CAWRGSRYTGELFF.

This clone occurred a few times. The chain combines TRBV28 with TRBJ2-5; 11 bases fit TRBD2. This CDR3 is built from 15 residues. CDR1 is MDHEN and CDR2 is SYDVKM in the germline V gene. The J segment lost 0 bases and the V segment lost 7 bases, leaving 4 bases of the junction unmatched. DNA of the CDR3: TGTGCCAGCACCCAACTAGCGGGGGACCAAGAGACCCAGTACTTC. This codes for CASTQLAGDQETQYF. Drawing the rest from reference TRBV28 and TRBJ2-5, the complete variable domain is DVKVTQSSRYLVKRTGEKVFLECVQDMDHENMFWYRQDPGLGLRLIYFSYDVKMKEKGDIPEGYSVSREKKERFSLILESASTNQTSMYLCASTQLAGDQETQYFGPGTRLLVL.

This chain connects TRBV5-3 to TRBJ1-4; 8 bases fit TRBD1. TRBV5-3 has ORF status, its function being uncertain. The CDR3 runs to 17 residues. V was pared by 0 bases and J by 5 bases, with 9 bases of the junction left unmatched. The CDR3 loop is CARSLDRAGQENEKLFF. DNA for the CDR3: TGTGCCAGAAGCTTGGATCGGGCGGGACAGGAGAATGAAAAACTGTTTTTT.

The chain couples TRBV5-6 to TRBJ2-7; D call uncertain. Germline CDR1 SGHDT, CDR2 YYEEEE. The CDR3 is 13 amino acids. Between the trimmed V and J ends, which lost 3 bases and 0 bases, there was a span of 7 bases. CDR3 protein: CASSSGYSYEQYF. The CDR3 region has the DNA TGTGCCAGCAGCTCTGGTTACTCCTACGAGCAGTACTTC. Drawing the rest from reference TRBV5-6 and TRBJ2-7, the complete variable domain is DAGVTQSPTHLIKTRGQQVTLRCSPKSGHDTVSWYQQALGQGPQFIFQYYEEEERQRGNFPDRFSGHQFPNYSSELNVNALLLGDSALYLCASSSGYSYEQYFGPGTRLTVT.

The chain joins TRBV7-2 to TRBJ1-1; possibly TRBD1 for D (5 bases). CDR3 length equals 16 residues. Per germline, CDR1 SGHTA and CDR2 FQGNSA. V was clipped by 2 bases and J by 6 bases, with 19 bases between them. The CDR3 DNA sequence: TGTGCCAGCAGCTTAAACCCTAGGGGCACCTTGCCTGAAGCTTTCTTT. The encoded protein is CASSLNPRGTLPEAFF.

The chain uses TRBV5-1 and TRBJ2-6; tentative D call: TRBD2 (7 bases). CDR3 length equals 17 residues. V lost 6 bases and J 3 bases, leaving 19 bases between the germline ends. Per germline, CDR1 SGHRS and CDR2 YFSETQ. The CDR3 region has the DNA TGCGCCAGCACCTTAGGGTACGGGGGGCGTGGGGCCAACGTCCTGACTTTC. Its translation: CASTLGYGGRGANVLTF.

The rearrangement uses TRBV6-1 and TRBJ2-7, with D perhaps TRBD1 (6 bases). There are 14 residues in the CDR3. The V and J ends lost 6 bases and 2 bases respectively, with 14 bases between them. CDR1 and CDR2 from the germline V gene are MNHNS and SASEGT. The CDR3 DNA reads as TGTGCCAGCAGAGGACCAACAGGGACCTACGAGCAGTACGTC. Translating it yields CASRGPTGTYEQYV.

The chain recombines TRBV2 with TRBJ1-5; D gene unclear. The V end was cut by 1 base, the J end by 5 bases, with 3 bases between. Germline V lookup: CDR1 SNHLY, CDR2 FYNNEI. The CDR3 extends over 12 amino acids. CDR3 sequence: CASSEGHQPQHF. CDR3 nucleotides: TGTGCCAGCAGTGAAGGTCATCAGCCCCAGCATTTT.

This clone was counted only a few times. The chain couples TRBV5-6 to TRBJ1-1, with 7 bases matching TRBD1. Germline CDR1 is SGHDT and CDR2 is YYEEEE. The CDR3 consists of 15 residues. The trim removed 0 bases at V and 4 bases at J, leaving 6 bases unmatched. The CDR3 here is CASSLVGGSGTEAFF. In DNA form, the CDR3 reads TGTGCCAGCAGCTTGGTAGGGGGCTCCGGCACTGAAGCTTTCTTT.

V and J are TRBV28 and TRBJ2-5; 8 positions match TRBD2. This CDR3 is built from 15 residues. V lost 2 bases, J lost 2 bases, and 4 bases stayed unmatched. Germline V gene data show CDR1 as MDHEN and CDR2 as SYDVKM. In DNA, the CDR3 is TGTGCCAGCAGTTTAACGGGGGGGGGACAAGAGACCCAGTACTTC. Its translation is CASSLTGGGQETQYF.

On this clone itself: At one boundary the junction diverges from the germline segment, which might be a read error. The chain recombines TRBV6-1 with TRBJ2-1, with no clear D. The CDR3 extends over 12 amino acids. The germline CDR1 and CDR2 sequences are MNHNS and SASEGT. In nucleotides, the CDR3 is TGTGCCAGCAGTGAAGCCTATAATGAGCAGTTCTTC. Encoded protein: CASSEAYNEQFF.

The J gene is TRBJ1-2, the V gene TRBV5-4; TRBD1 might be the D (5 bases). V was clipped by 0 bases and J by 5 bases, with 17 bases between them. This CDR3 comprises 16 residues. CDR1 is SGHNT and CDR2 is YYREEE in the germline V gene (reference sequence). CDR3 coding DNA: TGTGCCAGCAGCTTGGGTAGTCCAGGGCCCCTTTATGGCTACACCTTC. It translates to CASSLGSPGPLYGYTF. Together with reference TRBV5-4 and TRBJ1-2, the CDR3 gives the full variable domain: ETGVTQSPTHLIKTRGQQVTLRCSSQSGHNTVSWYQQALGQGPQFIFQYYREEENGRGNFPPRFSGLQFPNYSSELNVNALELDDSALYLCASSLGSPGPLYGYTFGSGTRLTVV.

J is TRBJ2-2 and V is TRBV19; 11 positions match TRBD2. Germline V lookup: CDR1 LNHDA, CDR2 SQIVND (reference sequence). CDR3 length: 16 residues. Trimming took 5 bases from V and 5 from J; bases not matched to a gene: 7. Here the CDR3 reads CASSPRLAGKTGELFF. CDR3 coding DNA: TGTGCCAGTAGTCCAAGACTAGCGGGGAAGACCGGGGAGCTGTTTTTT.

A single count supports this clone. The chain recombines TRBV7-8 with TRBJ1-5; weak D call: TRBD1 (5 bases). V was clipped by 5 bases and J by 7 bases, with 18 bases between them. CDR1 and CDR2 from the germline V gene are SGHVS and FQNEAQ. CDR3 size: 15 residues. CDR3 amino acids: CASSPQRGTKQPQHF. The CDR3 DNA reads as TGTGCCAGCAGCCCCCAGCGGGGGACGAAACAGCCCCAGCATTTT.